One T cell receptor (beta chain) is described in this entry. The data are from a study of blood T cell repertoires in COVID-19. Across the whole study: COVID-19 samples, acute and convalescent, were from the United States, Italy and Spain. The analysed material was cDNA or gDNA that came from T cells, B-cell-depleted T cells, or PBMCs.

Per the authors' pipeline: By means of reference gene primer amplification, nucleated cell counts were estimated. Some clones are missing from TCRdb's copy, which holds only in-frame ones; the method was immunoSEQ multiplex PCR. The V and J calls and clone size come from that table; D and trimming were worked out from the DNA. The table lists tens of thousands of clones, 88% of them singletons. J was trimmed by 0 bases and V by 11 bases; bases with no gene match: 17. The CDR3 consists of 18 residues. Germline V gene sequence: CDR1 MDHEN, CDR2 SYDVKM. The specimen sequenced was peripheral blood. The sequence was collected from an older woman with acute or convalescent COVID-19. The J gene is TRBJ1-3, the V gene TRBV28; 9 bases fit TRBD1. CDR3 loop: CASAGGTGSLSSGNTIYF. CDR3 DNA: TGTGCCTCGGCCGGGGGGACAGGGAGTCTCAGCTCTGGAAACACCATATATTTT.